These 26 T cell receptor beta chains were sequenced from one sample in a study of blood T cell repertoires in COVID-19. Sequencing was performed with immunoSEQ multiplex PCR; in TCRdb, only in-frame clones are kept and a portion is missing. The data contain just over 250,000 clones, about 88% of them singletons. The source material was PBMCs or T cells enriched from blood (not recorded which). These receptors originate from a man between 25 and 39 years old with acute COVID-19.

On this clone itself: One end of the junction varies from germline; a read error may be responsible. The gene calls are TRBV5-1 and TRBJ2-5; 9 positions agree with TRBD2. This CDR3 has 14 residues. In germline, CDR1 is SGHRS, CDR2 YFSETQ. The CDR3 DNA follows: TGTGCCAGCTTTTTAGCGGGGGCCCAAGAGACCCAGTACTTC. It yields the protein CASFLAGAQETQYF.

CDR3 nucleotide sequence: TGTGCCACATCGACAGGGACCTTCTATAATTCACCCCTCCACTTT. Amino acid sequence: CATSTGTFYNSPLHF. The chain couples TRBV5-4 to TRBJ1-6; TRBD1 agrees at 7 bases. The CDR3 totals 15 residues. Per the germline V gene, CDR1 is SGHNT and CDR2 is YYREEE (reference sequence). Trimming at V came to 9 bases and at J to 3 bases, leaving 9 bases not matched to a gene.

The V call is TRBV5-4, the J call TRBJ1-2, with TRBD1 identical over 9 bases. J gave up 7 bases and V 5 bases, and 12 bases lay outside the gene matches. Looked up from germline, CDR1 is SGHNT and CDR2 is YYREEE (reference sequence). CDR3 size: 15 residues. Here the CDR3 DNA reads TGTGCCAGCAGTACCCCCGGGACAGGGATGAGTGGCTACACCTTC. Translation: CASSTPGTGMSGYTF.

CDR3 bases: TGTGCTAGTGGTCAAGGACTGGCGGGGCATCAGCCCCAGCATTTT. Translated, it gives CASGQGLAGHQPQHF. The gene calls are TRBV12-5 and TRBJ1-5, with TRBD1 as a possible D gene (5 bases). Looked up from germline, CDR1 is LGHNT and CDR2 is FRNRAP. Trimming shortened V by 5 bases and J by 5 bases, and 16 bases separated the two germline ends. There are 15 residues in the CDR3.

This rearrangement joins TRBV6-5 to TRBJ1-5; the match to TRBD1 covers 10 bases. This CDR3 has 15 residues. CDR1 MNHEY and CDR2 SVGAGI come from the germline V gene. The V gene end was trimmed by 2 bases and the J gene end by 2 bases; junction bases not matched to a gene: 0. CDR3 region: CASSYGTGGNQPQHF. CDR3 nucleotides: TGTGCCAGCAGTTACGGGACAGGGGGCAATCAGCCCCAGCATTTT.

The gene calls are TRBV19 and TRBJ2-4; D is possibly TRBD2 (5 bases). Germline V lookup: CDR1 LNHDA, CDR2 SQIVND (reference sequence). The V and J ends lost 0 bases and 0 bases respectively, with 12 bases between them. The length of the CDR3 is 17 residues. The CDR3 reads CASSIDQRGLAKNIQYF. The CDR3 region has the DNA TGTGCCAGTAGTATAGATCAACGGGGTTTAGCCAAAAACATTCAGTACTTC.

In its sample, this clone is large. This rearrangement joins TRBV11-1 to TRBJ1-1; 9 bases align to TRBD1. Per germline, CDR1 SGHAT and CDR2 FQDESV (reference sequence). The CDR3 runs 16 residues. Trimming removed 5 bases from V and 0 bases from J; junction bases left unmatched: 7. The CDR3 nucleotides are TGTGCCAGCAGCCGGGACAGGGTCTCCTTGAACACTGAAGCTTTCTTT. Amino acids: CASSRDRVSLNTEAFF.

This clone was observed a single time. CDR3 DNA: TGTGCCAGCAGCCGAGAAATGGCGGCAGCGAATGAGCAGTTCTTC. Amino acid sequence: CASSREMAAANEQFF. The chain uses TRBV6-2 or TRBV6-3 and TRBJ2-1, with no clear D. The V and J ends lost 6 bases and 7 bases respectively, with 19 bases between them. Germline values: CDR1 MNHEY, CDR2 SVGEGT. The CDR3 runs 15 residues.

CDR3 DNA sequence: TGTGCCAGTAGTATCCTGGCAGGGACAACCGGGGAGCTGTTTTTT. Translating it yields CASSILAGTTGELFF. The rearrangement links TRBV19 to TRBJ2-2; D perhaps matches TRBD1 (6 bases). The germline CDR1 and CDR2 sequences are LNHDA and SQIVND (reference sequence). V dropped 3 bases and J dropped 5 bases, with 13 bases sitting between them. The CDR3 contains 15 residues. Variable domain in full (rest from reference TRBV19 and TRBJ2-2): DGGITQSPKYLFRKEGQNVTLSCEQNLNHDAMYWYRQDPGQGLRLIYYSQIVNDFQKGDIAEGYSVSREKKESFPLTVTSAQKNPTAFYLCASSILAGTTGELFFGEGSRLTVL.

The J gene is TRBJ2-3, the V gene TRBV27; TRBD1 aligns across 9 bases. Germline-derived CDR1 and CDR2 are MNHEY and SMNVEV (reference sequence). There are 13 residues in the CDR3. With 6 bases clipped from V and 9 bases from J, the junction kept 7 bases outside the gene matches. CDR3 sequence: CASSTGTGNTQYF. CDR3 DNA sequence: TGTGCCAGCAGCACCGGGACAGGGAACACGCAGTATTTT.

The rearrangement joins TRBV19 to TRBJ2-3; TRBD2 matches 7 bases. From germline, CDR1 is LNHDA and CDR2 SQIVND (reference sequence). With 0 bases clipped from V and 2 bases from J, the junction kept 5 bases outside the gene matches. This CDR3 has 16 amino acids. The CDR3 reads CASSIDQGGPTDTQYF. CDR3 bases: TGTGCCAGTAGTATAGATCAGGGAGGGCCCACAGATACGCAGTATTTT. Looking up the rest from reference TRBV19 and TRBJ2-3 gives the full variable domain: DGGITQSPKYLFRKEGQNVTLSCEQNLNHDAMYWYRQDPGQGLRLIYYSQIVNDFQKGDIAEGYSVSREKKESFPLTVTSAQKNPTAFYLCASSIDQGGPTDTQYFGPGTRLTVL.

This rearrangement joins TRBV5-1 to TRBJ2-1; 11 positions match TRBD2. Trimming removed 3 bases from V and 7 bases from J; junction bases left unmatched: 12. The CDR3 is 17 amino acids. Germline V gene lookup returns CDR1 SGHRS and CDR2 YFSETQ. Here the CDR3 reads CASSSGLAGPGGNEQFF. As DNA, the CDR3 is TGCGCCAGCAGCTCAGGACTAGCGGGTCCCGGAGGGAATGAGCAGTTCTTC.

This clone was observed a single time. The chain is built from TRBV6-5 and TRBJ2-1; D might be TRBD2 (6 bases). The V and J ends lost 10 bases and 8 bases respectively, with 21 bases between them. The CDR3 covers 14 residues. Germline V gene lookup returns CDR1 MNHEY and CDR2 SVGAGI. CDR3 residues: CATANRGASDEQFF. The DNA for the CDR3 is TGTGCCACCGCCAACCGCGGGGCCTCGGATGAGCAGTTCTTC.

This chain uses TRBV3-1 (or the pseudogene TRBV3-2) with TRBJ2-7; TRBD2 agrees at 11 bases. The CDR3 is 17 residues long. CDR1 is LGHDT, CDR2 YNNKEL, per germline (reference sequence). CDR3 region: CASIQPKTSGIRDEQYV. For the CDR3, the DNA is TGTGCCAGCATCCAACCGAAGACTAGCGGGATAAGAGACGAGCAGTACGTC.

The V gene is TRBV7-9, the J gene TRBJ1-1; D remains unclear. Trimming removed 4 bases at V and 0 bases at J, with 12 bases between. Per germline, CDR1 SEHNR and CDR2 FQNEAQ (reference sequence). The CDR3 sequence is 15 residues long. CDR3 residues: CASSSTTRLNTEAFF. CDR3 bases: TGTGCCAGCAGCTCCACTACCCGCCTGAACACTGAAGCTTTCTTT.

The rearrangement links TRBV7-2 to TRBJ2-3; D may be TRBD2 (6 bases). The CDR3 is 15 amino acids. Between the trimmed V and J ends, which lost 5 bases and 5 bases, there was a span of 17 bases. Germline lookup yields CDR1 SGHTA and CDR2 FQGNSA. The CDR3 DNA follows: TGTGCCAGCAGCCCCCGACTAGGCGGAGGAGATACGCAGTATTTT. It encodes CASSPRLGGGDTQYF.

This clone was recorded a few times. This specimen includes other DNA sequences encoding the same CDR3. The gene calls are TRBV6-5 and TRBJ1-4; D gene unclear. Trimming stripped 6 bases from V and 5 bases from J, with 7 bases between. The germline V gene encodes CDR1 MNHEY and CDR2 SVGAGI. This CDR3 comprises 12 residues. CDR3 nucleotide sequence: TGTGCCAGCAGGGCATCAAATGAAAAACTGTTTTTT. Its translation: CASRASNEKLFF.

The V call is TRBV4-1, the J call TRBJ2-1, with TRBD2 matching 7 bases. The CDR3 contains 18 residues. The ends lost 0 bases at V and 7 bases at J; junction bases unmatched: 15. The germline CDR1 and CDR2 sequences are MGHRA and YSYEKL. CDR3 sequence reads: CASSQEGGLGTKTNEQFF. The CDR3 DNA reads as TGCGCCAGCAGCCAAGAGGGCGGTCTGGGGACTAAGACAAATGAGCAGTTCTTC.

The CDR3 DNA reads as TGTGCCAGCAGCCTCACGCCTACGTCTGGAAACACCATATATTTT. It codes for CASSLTPTSGNTIYF. The chain recombines TRBV2 with TRBJ1-3; no reliable D call. In germline, CDR1 is SNHLY, CDR2 FYNNEI. The CDR3 spans 15 residues. V lost 6 bases, J lost 1 base, and 13 bases lay in between.

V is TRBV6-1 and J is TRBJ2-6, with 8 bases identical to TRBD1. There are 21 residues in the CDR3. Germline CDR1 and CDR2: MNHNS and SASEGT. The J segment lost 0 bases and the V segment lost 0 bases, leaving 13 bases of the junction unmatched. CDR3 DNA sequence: TGTGCCAGCAGTGAAGCCTTTGGACAGGGCATGATTAACTCTGGGGCCAACGTCCTGACTTTC. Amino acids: CASSEAFGQGMINSGANVLTF.

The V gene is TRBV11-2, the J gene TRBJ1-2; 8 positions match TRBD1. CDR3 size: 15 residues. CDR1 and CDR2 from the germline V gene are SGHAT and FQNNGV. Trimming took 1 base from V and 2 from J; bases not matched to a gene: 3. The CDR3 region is CASSLVAGGNYGYTF. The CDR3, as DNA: TGTGCCAGCAGCTTAGTGGCAGGGGGCAACTATGGCTACACCTTC.

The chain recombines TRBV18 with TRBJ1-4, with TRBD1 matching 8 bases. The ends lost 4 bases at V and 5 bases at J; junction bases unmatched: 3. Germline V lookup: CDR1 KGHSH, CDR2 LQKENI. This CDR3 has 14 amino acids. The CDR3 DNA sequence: TGTGCCAGCTCACTAGGACAGGGAAATGAAAAACTGTTTTTT. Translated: CASSLGQGNEKLFF.

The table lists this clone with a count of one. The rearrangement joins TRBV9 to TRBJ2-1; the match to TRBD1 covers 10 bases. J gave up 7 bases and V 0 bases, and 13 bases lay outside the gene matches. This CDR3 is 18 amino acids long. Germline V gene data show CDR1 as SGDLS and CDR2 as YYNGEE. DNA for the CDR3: TGTGCCAGCAGCGTAGATCCATCCGGGACAGGGGTCTTGAATGAGCAGTTCTTC. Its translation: CASSVDPSGTGVLNEQFF.

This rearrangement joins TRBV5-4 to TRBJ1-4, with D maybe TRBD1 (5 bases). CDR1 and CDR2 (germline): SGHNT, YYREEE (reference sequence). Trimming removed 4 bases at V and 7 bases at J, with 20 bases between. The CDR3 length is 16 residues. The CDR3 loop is CASSTGGGLDSEKLFF. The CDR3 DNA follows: TGTGCCAGCAGCACCGGGGGGGGTTTGGATAGTGAAAAACTGTTTTTT.

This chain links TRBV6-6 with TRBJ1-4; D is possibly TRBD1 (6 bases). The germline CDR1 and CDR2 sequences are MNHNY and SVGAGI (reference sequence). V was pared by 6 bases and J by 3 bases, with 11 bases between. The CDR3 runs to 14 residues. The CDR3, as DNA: TGTGCCAGCAGCCTGAGGACAGCTAATGAAAAACTGTTTTTT. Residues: CASSLRTANEKLFF.

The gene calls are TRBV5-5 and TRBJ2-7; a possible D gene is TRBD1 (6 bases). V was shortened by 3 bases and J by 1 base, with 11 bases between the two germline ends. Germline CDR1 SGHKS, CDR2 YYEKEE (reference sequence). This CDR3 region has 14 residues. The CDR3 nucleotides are TGTGCCAGCAGCTCACAGGGCCGGTCCTACGAGCAGTACGTC. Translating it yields CASSSQGRSYEQYV.